This T cell receptor beta chain was observed in a study of blood T cells in healthy people across ages. In the study overall: For every two T cells, template switching captured about one barcoded beta molecule. Overall study results and limits: CMV infection status of these donors was not known.

Primers used in a second PCR of roughly 7 to 12 cycles were a sample-barcoded 5' primer and a J-beta primer mix. One entry per CDR3 protein results from TCRdb running MiXCR on the 5' RACE reads. The sample holds roughly 1.6 million distinct CDR3 sequences, roughly 32% seen once. About this clonotype: As yet, its antigen is unknown.

Germline V lookup: CDR1 ENHRY, CDR2 SYGVKD. Trimming took 4 bases from V and 3 from J; bases not matched to a gene: 8. The CDR3 totals 16 residues. Donation came from healthy Caucasian individuals in Russia who were aged about 6 to 95. The source is a woman aged 25 to 39 in good health. This chain connects TRBV10-3 to TRBJ2-7; 11 bases are a match to TRBD2. The sequenced material came from blood. The CDR3 coding sequence is TGTGCCATCAGTGGGTCGCCGGGACTAGCGGACTACGAGCAGTACTTC. Residues: CAISGSPGLADYEQYF.